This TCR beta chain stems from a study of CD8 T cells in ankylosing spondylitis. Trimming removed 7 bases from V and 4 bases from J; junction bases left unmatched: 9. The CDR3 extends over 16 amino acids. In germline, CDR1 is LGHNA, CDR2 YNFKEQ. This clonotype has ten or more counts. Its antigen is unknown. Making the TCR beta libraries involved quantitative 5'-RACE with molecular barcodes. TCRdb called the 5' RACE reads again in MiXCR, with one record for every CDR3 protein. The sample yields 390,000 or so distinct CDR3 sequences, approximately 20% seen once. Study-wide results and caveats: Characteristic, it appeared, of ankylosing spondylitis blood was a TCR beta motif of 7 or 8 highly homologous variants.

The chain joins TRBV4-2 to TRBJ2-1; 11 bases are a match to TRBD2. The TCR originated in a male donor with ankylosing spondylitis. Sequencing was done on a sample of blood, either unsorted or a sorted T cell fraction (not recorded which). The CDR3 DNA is TGTGCCAGCACCCGTACCTTAGCGGGAGGGTACAATGAGCAGTTCTTC. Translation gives CASTRTLAGGYNEQFF.